The 10 T cell receptor beta chains in this list originate from one sample, sequenced in a study of identical twins. TCRdb independently ran MiXCR on the 5' RACE reads; one entry per CDR3 protein. The sample records about 890,000 distinct CDR3 sequences, around an eighth being singletons. The same specimen was also included in a second study, on yellow fever vaccine responses in identical twins.

The sequenced material came from PBMCs. The origin of the receptors is a woman younger than 30 in good health.

The chain couples TRBV6-1 to TRBJ2-7; 7 nucleotides agree with TRBD2. CDR3 length: 16 amino acids. Germline V CDR1 and CDR2: MNHNS, SASEGT. The CDR3 region is CVSSLIPGGGSYEQYV. CDR3 coding DNA: TGTGTCAGCAGTCTGATCCCGGGGGGTGGCTCCTACGAGCAGTACGTC.

This chain joins TRBV7-6 and TRBJ1-1; D not resolved. The CDR3 totals 14 residues. Germline-derived CDR1 and CDR2 are SGHVS and FNYEAQ. The V gene lost 2 bases and the J gene lost 3 bases, with 10 bases spanning the gap. CDR3 sequence reads: CASSLRTADTEAFF. CDR3 nucleotides: TGTGCCAGCAGCTTAAGGACGGCGGACACTGAAGCTTTCTTT.

This clonotype has a handful of counts. The chain uses TRBV11-3 and TRBJ2-3; the D gene is possibly TRBD1 (7 bases). This CDR3 has 14 residues. CDR1 is SGHNT and CDR2 is YENEEA in the germline V gene. V was pared by 5 bases and J by 5 bases, with 14 bases between. DNA for the CDR3: TGTGCCAGCAGCCCCGACCAGGGGGGAGATACGCAGTATTTT. Translating gives CASSPDQGGDTQYF.

This clonotype was seen a few times. The genes are TRBV15 and TRBJ2-1, with 13 bases aligning to TRBD2. The CDR3 consists of 16 residues. J lost 7 bases, V lost 5 bases, and 8 bases had no gene match. CDR1 is LNHNV and CDR2 is YYDKDF in the germline V gene (reference sequence). CDR3 loop: CATSFPGTSGENEQFF. In DNA, the CDR3 is TGTGCCACCAGCTTCCCCGGGACTAGCGGGGAGAATGAGCAGTTCTTC.

The J gene is TRBJ2-2, the V gene TRBV12-3 or TRBV12-4; no clear D gene. Between the trimmed V and J ends, which lost 10 bases and 6 bases, there was a span of 15 bases. The CDR3 totals 13 residues. This CDR3 is CATNPRVPGELFF. Written as DNA, the CDR3 is TGTGCCACTAACCCCCGGGTGCCCGGGGAGCTGTTTTTT.

This clonotype was picked up a small number of times. The rearrangement links TRBV5-1 to TRBJ2-5; possibly TRBD1 for D (6 bases). V shed 3 bases and J shed 0 bases, with 9 bases lying between them. The CDR3 loop spans 14 amino acids. The germline gives CDR1 SGHRS, CDR2 YFSETQ. CDR3: CASSSTGHQETQYF. The CDR3 DNA reads TGCGCCAGCAGCTCTACAGGGCACCAAGAGACCCAGTACTTC.

This clonotype was detected a few times. V gene TRBV25-1 combines with J gene TRBJ2-1, with D possibly matching TRBD2 (5 bases). Looked up from germline, CDR1 is MGHDK and CDR2 is SYGVNS. The CDR3 runs to 15 residues. The V end lost 5 bases, the J end lost 8 bases, and 19 bases lay between the germline ends. This CDR3 reads CASSPQDSLVDEQFF. In nucleotides, the CDR3 is TGTGCCAGCAGTCCCCAGGACTCCCTGGTCGATGAGCAGTTCTTC.

The gene calls are TRBV7-3 and TRBJ2-7, with 14 bases lining up with TRBD2. The CDR3 sequence is 15 residues long. CDR1 is SGHTA, CDR2 FQGTGA, per germline. With 5 bases clipped from V and 6 bases from J, the junction kept 6 bases outside the gene matches. In nucleotides, the CDR3 is TGTGCCAGCAGCCCGACCGGACTAGCGGGAGGCGAGCAGTACTTC. It specifies CASSPTGLAGGEQYF.

This clonotype appeared many times. The rearrangement uses TRBV25-1 and TRBJ2-3, with D possibly being TRBD1 (7 bases). CDR3 length: 17 residues. Trimming removed 0 bases from V and 1 base from J, with 14 bases in between. Germline V lookup: CDR1 MGHDK, CDR2 SYGVNS. The CDR3 sequence: CASSEYWGDSGTDTQYF. CDR3 nucleotide sequence: TGTGCCAGCAGTGAATATTGGGGGGACAGCGGCACAGATACGCAGTATTTT.

The chain joins TRBV27 to TRBJ1-1; 8 bases align to TRBD1. The CDR3 is made up of 14 amino acids. In germline, CDR1 is MNHEY, CDR2 SMNVEV (reference sequence). V was pared by 6 bases and J by 4 bases, with 7 bases of the junction left unmatched. As DNA, the CDR3 is TGTGCCAGCAGGCTATGGACAGGGTCCACTGAAGCTTTCTTT. It yields the protein CASRLWTGSTEAFF.